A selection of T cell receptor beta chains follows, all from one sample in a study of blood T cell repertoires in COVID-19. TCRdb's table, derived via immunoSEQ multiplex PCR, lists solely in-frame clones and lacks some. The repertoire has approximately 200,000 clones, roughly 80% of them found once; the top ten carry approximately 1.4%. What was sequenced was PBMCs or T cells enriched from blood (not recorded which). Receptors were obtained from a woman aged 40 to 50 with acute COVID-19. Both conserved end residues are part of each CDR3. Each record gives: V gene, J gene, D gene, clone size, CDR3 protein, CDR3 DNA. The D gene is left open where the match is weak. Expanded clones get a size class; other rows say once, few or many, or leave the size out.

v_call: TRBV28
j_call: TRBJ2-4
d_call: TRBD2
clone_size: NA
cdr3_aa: CASSPGLGGNIQYF
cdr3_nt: TGTGCCAGCAGCCCGGGACTAGGGGGAAACATTCAGTACTTC

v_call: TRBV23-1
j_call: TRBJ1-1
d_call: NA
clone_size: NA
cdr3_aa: CASSQEGVTEAFF
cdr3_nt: TGCGCCAGCAGTCAAGAAGGGGTCACTGAAGCTTTCTTT

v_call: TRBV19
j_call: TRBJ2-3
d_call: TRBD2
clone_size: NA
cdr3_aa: CASRRTSTGDTQYF
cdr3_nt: TGTGCCAGTAGAAGGACTAGCACCGGGGATACGCAGTATTTT

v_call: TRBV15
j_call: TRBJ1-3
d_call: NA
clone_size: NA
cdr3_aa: CATSRRERAGNTIYF
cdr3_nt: TGTGCCACCAGCAGACGGGAGCGGGCTGGAAACACCATATATTTT

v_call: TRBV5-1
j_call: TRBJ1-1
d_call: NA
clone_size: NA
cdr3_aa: CASSSGLGATEAFF
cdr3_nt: TGCGCCAGCAGCTCAGGCCTTGGCGCCACTGAAGCTTTCTTT

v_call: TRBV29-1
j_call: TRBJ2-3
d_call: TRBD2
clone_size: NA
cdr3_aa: CSVDWLAGASSTDTQYF
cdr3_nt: TGCAGCGTTGACTGGCTAGCGGGGGCCTCTAGCACAGATACGCAGTATTTT

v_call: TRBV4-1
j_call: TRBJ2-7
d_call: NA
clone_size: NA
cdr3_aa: CASSQGDNLSGEQYF
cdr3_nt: TGCGCCAGCAGCCAAGGGGACAATCTAAGCGGCGAGCAGTACTTC

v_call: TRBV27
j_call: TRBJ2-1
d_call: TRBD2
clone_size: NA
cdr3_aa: CASSIRLAGGDNEQFF
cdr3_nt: TGTGCCAGCAGTATACGACTAGCGGGAGGGGACAATGAGCAGTTCTTC

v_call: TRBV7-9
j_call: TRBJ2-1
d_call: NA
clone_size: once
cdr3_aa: CASSPPTSYNEQFF
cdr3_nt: TGTGCCAGCAGCCCCCCAACATCCTACAATGAGCAGTTCTTC

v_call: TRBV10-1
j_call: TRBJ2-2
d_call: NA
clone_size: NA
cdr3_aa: CASFDSNTGELFF
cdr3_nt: TGCGCCAGCTTCGACAGTAACACCGGGGAGCTGTTTTTT

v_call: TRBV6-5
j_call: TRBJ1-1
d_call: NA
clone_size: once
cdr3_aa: CASKNSGTEAFF
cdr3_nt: TGTGCCAGCAAAAACAGCGGTACTGAAGCTTTCTTT

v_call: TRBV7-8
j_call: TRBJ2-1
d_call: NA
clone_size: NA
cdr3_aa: CATGPGSMNNEQFF
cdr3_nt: TGTGCCACGGGGCCCGGGAGTATGAACAATGAGCAGTTCTTC

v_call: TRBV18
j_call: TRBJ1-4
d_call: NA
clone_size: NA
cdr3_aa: CASSPLGGGVRSNEKLFF
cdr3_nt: TGTGCCAGCTCACCCCTCGGGGGAGGAGTTAGGAGTAATGAAAAACTGTTTTTT

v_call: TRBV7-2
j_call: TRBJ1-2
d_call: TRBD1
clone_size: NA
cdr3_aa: CASSLVTGVGYTF
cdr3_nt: TGTGCCAGCAGCTTGGTCACAGGGGTTGGCTACACCTTC

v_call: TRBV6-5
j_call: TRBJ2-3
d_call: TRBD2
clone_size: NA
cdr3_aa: CASSYTSDTDTQYF
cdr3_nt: TGTGCCAGCAGTTATACTAGCGACACAGATACGCAGTATTTT

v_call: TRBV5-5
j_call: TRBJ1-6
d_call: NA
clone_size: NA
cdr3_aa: CASSPAGRGSSYNSPLHF
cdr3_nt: TGTGCCAGCAGCCCCGCAGGGAGGGGCAGCTCCTATAATTCACCCCTCCACTTT

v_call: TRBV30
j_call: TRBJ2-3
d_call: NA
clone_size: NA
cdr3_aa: CAWAPRGRGITDTQYF
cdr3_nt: TGTGCCTGGGCCCCCCGTGGTAGGGGGATCACAGATACGCAGTATTTT

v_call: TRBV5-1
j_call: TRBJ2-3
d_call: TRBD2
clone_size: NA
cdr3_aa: CASSAGLAGGTQYF
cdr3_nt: TGCGCCAGCTCGGCAGGACTAGCGGGAGGCACGCAGTATTTT

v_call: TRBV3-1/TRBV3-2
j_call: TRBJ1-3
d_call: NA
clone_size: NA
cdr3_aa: CASSQGTARRGNTIYF
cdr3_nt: TGTGCCAGCAGCCAAGGGACGGCTCGGAGGGGAAACACCATATATTTT

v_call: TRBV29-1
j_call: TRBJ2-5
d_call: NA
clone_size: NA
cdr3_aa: CSVALASQGTQYF
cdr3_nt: TGCAGCGTTGCTCTGGCCTCTCAGGGGACCCAGTACTTC

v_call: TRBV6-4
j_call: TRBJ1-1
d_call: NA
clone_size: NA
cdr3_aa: CASSDTEGSEAFF
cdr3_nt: TGTGCCAGCAGTGATACGGAAGGGAGTGAAGCTTTCTTT

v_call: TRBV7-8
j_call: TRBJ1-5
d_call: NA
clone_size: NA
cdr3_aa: CASSLGIPRVRTNQPQHF
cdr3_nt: TGTGCCAGCAGCTTAGGGATCCCCAGGGTCAGGACCAATCAGCCCCAGCATTTT

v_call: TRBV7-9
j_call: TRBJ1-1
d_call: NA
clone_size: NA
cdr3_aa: CASSPDSMNTEAFF
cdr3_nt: TGTGCCAGCAGCCCCGACTCCATGAACACTGAAGCTTTCTTT

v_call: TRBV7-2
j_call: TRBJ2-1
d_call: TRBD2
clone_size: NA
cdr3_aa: CASSLTQRGMEQFF
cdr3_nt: TGTGCCAGCAGCTTAACCCAGCGGGGGATGGAGCAGTTCTTC

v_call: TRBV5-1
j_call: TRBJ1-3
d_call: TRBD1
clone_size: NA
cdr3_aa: CASSLDRGGFGNTIYF
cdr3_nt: TGCGCCAGCAGCTTGGACAGGGGGGGATTTGGAAACACCATATATTTT

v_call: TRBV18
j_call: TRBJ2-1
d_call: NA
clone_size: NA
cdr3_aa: CASSPPTSGGSYNEQFF
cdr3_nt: TGTGCCAGCTCACCACCTACTTCCGGGGGCTCCTACAATGAGCAGTTCTTC